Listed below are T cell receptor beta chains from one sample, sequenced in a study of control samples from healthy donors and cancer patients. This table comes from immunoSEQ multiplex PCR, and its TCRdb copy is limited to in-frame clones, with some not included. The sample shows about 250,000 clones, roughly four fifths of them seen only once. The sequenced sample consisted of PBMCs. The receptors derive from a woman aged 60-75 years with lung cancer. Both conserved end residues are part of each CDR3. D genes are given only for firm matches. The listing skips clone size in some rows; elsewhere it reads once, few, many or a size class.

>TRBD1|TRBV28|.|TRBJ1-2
TGTGCCAGCAGCGAGACAGGGGGCTATGGCTACACCTTC
CASSETGGYGYTF
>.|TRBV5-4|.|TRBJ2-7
TGTGCCAGCAGCTTGTGGACCGACACCGAGCAGTACTTC
CASSLWTDTEQYF
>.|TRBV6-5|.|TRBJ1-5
TGTGCCAGCAGTTACTCCGCGGACCGCCGCCAGCCCCAGCATTTT
CASSYSADRRQPQHF
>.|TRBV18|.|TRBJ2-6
TGTGCCAGCTCGCTGGGGACGGTTGGATCTGGGGCCAACGTCCTGACTTTC
CASSLGTVGSGANVLTF
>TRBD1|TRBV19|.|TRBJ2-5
TGTGCCAGTAGTGTCAACAGGGGCGAGACCCAGTACTTC
CASSVNRGETQYF
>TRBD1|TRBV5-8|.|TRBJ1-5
TGTGCCAGCAGCTTGGTCCAGGGGGCCCGCAATCAGCCCCAGCATTTT
CASSLVQGARNQPQHF
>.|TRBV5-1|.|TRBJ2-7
TGCGCCAGCCGGGGAGGCGTCTACGAGCAGTACTTC
CASRGGVYEQYF
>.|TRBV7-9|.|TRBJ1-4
TGTGCCGGCAGCCCACCAGGGGAGCGAGTGGGTGAAAAACTGTTTTTT
CAGSPPGERVGEKLFF
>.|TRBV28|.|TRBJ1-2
TGTGCCAGCAGCCGGGGGTACCTTTATGGCTACACCTTC
CASSRGYLYGYTF
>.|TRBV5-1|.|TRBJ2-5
TGCGCCAGCAGCTTGGGACTAGTTGAGGAGACCCAGTACTTC
CASSLGLVEETQYF
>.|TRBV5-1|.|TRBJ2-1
TGCGCCAGCAGTCCGGACTATTACAATGAGCAGTTCTTC
CASSPDYYNEQFF
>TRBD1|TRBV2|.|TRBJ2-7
TGTGCCAGCACCACGGGACAGCCCAAATACTCCTACGAGCAGTACTTC
CASTTGQPKYSYEQYF
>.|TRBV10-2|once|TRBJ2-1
TGCGCCAGCAGTGAGTCGGAGCTAGCGAGTTTCGGGTTCTTC
CASSESELASFGFF
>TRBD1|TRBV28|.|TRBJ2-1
TGTGCCAGCAGTTCTACGACAGGGGGGGTCTTC
CASSSTTGGVF
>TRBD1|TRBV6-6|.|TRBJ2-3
TGTGCCAGCAGTTCCGGGACAGGGGCAGATACGCAGTATTTT
CASSSGTGADTQYF
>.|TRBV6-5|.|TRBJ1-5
TGTGCCAGCAGACCCCACAGCAATCAGCCCCAGCATTTT
CASRPHSNQPQHF
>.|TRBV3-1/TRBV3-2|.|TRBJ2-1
.
CASSQWGQGAFF
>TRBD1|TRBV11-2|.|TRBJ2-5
TGTGCCAGCAGCCCGCGGACAGGGACTGGGGAGACCCAGTACTTC
CASSPRTGTGETQYF
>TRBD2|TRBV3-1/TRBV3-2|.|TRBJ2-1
TGTGCCAGCAGCCAAGATTGGGCTAGCGGGAGTGAGCAGTTCTTC
CASSQDWASGSEQFF
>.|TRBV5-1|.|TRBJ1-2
TGCGCCAGCAGCAGGACGGGGGGAAACTATGGCTACACCTTC
CASSRTGGNYGYTF
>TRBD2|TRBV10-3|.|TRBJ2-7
TGTGCCATCACACGGGAGGGCTCCTACGAGCAGTACTTC
CAITREGSYEQYF
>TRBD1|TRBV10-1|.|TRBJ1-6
TGCGCCAGCAGACCGGACAGGGGTCCGATCGGCTCCTATAATTCACCCCTCCACTTT
CASRPDRGPIGSYNSPLHF
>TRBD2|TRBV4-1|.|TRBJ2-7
TGCGCCAGCAGCCAAGATTTGGGGACAAGTGCACTAGCGGGCTCCTACGAGCAGTACTTC
CASSQDLGTSALAGSYEQYF
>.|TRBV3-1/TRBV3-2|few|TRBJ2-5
TGTGCCAGCAGCCCCCGGACAGATAGTTCTCAGTACTTC
CASSPRTDSSQYF
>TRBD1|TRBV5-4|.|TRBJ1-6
TGTGCCAGCAGCTACGGGGGACAGGGAAATTCACCCCTCCACTTT
CASSYGGQGNSPLHF
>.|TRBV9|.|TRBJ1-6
TGTGCCAGCAGCCCGGGACCCACTAATTCACCCCTCCACTTT
CASSPGPTNSPLHF
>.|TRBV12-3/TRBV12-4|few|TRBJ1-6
TGTGCCAGTGACGGCGGGGGCCCTGGGGCCCTCCACTTT
CASDGGGPGALHF
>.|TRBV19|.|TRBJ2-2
TGTGCCAGTAGTGCCTATAGCGGAGCTTTTATCACCGGGGAGCTGTTTTTT
CASSAYSGAFITGELFF
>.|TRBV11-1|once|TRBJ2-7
TGTGCCAGCAGCGGTCCCCTAGAGCAGTACTTC
CASSGPLEQYF
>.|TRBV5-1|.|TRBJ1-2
TGCGCCAGCAGCCCGGACGGTACTGTGGAGGGCTACACCTTC
CASSPDGTVEGYTF
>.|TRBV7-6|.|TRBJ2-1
TGTGCCAGCAGCTTTCAAGAGGGTGAGCAGTTCTTC
CASSFQEGEQFF
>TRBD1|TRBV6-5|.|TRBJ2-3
TGTGCCAGCAGTTACTTCGGAGCAGGGGGAGATACGCAGTATTTT
CASSYFGAGGDTQYF
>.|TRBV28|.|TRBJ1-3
TGTGCCAGCAGTTTCCCGGGGGCAAGCGGAAACACCATATATTTT
CASSFPGASGNTIYF
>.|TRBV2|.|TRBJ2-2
TGTGCCAGCAGCCTAGACAGGACGGTACGGACCGGGGAGCTGTTTTTT
CASSLDRTVRTGELFF
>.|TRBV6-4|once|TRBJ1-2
TGTGCCAGCAGTGAAGCAGGGTGGTCGGGAGGCTACATCTTC
CASSEAGWSGGYIF
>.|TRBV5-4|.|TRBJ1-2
TGTGCCAGCAGACCCATCGCCCGACTCTTCTATGGCTACACCTTC
CASRPIARLFYGYTF
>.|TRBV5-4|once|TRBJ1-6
TGTGCCAGCAGCTGGGGACGGAGCTTCGATTCACCCCTCCACTTT
CASSWGRSFDSPLHF
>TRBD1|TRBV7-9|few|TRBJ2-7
TGTGCCAGCACCCGCCTCGGGACAGAGGGCGAGCAGTACTTC
CASTRLGTEGEQYF
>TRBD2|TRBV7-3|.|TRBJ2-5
TGTGCCAGCAGCTTAACTAGCGGGGGGGCCTTCGAGACCCAGTACTTC
CASSLTSGGAFETQYF
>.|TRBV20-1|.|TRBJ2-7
TGCAGTGCTAGTTTGGGTTACGAGCAGTACTTC
CSASLGYEQYF
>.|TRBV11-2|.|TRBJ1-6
TGTGCCAGCAGCTTAGGGGGCAGTTCTAATTCACCCCTCCACTTT
CASSLGGSSNSPLHF
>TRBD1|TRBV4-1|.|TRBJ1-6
TGCGCCAGCAGCCAGGGACAGGGGGATAATTCACCCCTCCACTTT
CASSQGQGDNSPLHF
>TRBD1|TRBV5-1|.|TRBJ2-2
TGCGCCAGCAGCTTACTAGACAGGGGGCGCGGCGGGGAGCTGTTTTTT
CASSLLDRGRGGELFF
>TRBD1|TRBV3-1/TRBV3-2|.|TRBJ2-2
TGTGCCAGCAGCGCACAGGGGGCTTGGACCGGGGAGCTGTTTTTT
CASSAQGAWTGELFF
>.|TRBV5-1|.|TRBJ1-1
TGCGCCAGCAGCTTGGGTGAAGGCAGAGAAGCTTTCTTT
CASSLGEGREAFF
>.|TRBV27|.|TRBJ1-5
TGTGCCAGCAGTTTCGGAGGGAATCTCCAGCCCCAGCATTTT
CASSFGGNLQPQHF
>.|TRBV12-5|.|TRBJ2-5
TGTGCTAGTGGTACTCAGGGTTATGGGACCCAGTACTTC
CASGTQGYGTQYF
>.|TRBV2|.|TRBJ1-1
TGTGCCAGCAGTGAGGAAGACGAGAACACTGAAGCTTTCTTT
CASSEEDENTEAFF
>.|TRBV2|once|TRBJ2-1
TGTGCCAGCAGTGAGTTAAGGGCGGGGTACAATGAGCAGTTCTTC
CASSELRAGYNEQFF
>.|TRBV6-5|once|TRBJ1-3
TGTGCCAGCAGCCGAACGGGCCTGTCGGGAAACACCATATATTTT
CASSRTGLSGNTIYF
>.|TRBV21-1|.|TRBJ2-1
TGTGCCAGCAGCCCTCGGCAGCAGTTCTTC
CASSPRQQFF